These T cell receptor beta chains were read from a single sample in a study of cytomegalovirus exposure and HLA in healthy donors. Libraries were prepared by immunoSEQ multiplex PCR; TCRdb keeps only in-frame clonotypes and omits some of them. The sample lists 100,000 or so clones; 70% to 90% were seen once. Sequencing used PBMCs. The source of these receptors is a woman in her 30s in good health and CMV-seronegative. CDR3s leave out the opening cysteine and the closing phenylalanine or tryptophan.

j_call v_call cdr3_aa
TRBJ2-7 TRBV4-1 ASSHPLKGGTCV
TRBJ1-1 TRBV1 TSSQERKNTEAF
TRBJ1-1 TRBV7-9 ASSLETGTEAF
TRBJ2-5 TRBV5-1 ASFQRAETQY
TRBJ2-3 TRBV5-1 ASSFQTPGTDTQY
TRBJ1-2 TRBV10-3 AIGTLGAAYGYT
TRBJ1-1 TRBV29-1 SAWGGTGDVNTEAF
TRBJ2-1 TRBV28 ASTLSGGESNEQF
TRBJ1-1 TRBV7-8 ASSFGLTGVNTEAF
TRBJ2-7 TRBV7-9 ASSSPSQGTPTYEQY
TRBJ2-7 TRBV18 ASSPSRQSYEQY
TRBJ1-2 TRBV9 ASSVSSAAGGHGYT
TRBJ2-2 TRBV5-1 ASTRGGYGELF
TRBJ2-5 TRBV5-1 ASSLLSSGGAETQY
TRBJ2-1 TRBV25-1 ASSESPSGQF
TRBJ1-3 TRBV4-1 ASSSSGTGGFFSGNTIY
TRBJ1-2 TRBV5-1 ASSLAADSVGYT
TRBJ2-2 TRBV16 ASSPSLGGRGGNTGELF
TRBJ2-7 TRBV7-6 ASSPGPNYEQY
TRBJ1-4 TRBV19 ASHNRATNEKLF
TRBJ2-1 TRBV20-1 SARPRDEQF
TRBJ1-2 TRBV2 ASSLDRGRRYT
TRBJ2-1 TRBV27 ASRGTGVNEQF
TRBJ1-4 TRBV5-1 ASSSRGGANEKLF
TRBJ1-5 TRBV11-3 ASSCFGALAGNQPQH
TRBJ1-1 TRBV7-9 ASRSRSGNTEAF
TRBJ2-7 TRBV13 ASSLGRGFYEQY
TRBJ2-5 TRBV29-1 SVLYDRGYETQY
TRBJ2-7 TRBV7-8 ASSSGTSSFEQY
TRBJ2-7 TRBV28 ASSLVGRGQGARKQY
TRBJ2-5 TRBV10-3 AISAKETQY
TRBJ2-1 TRBV5-1 ASSLAPGGYNEQF
TRBJ2-1 TRBV6-6 ASSYPTSGHNNEQF
TRBJ2-2 TRBV2 ASHPREGVTTGELF
TRBJ1-2 TRBV10-3 AISESAQQVNGYT
TRBJ1-1 TRBV19 ASSMRASGQKNTEAF
TRBJ2-5 TRBV5-4 ASSRQTTQGETQY